Shown below are 8 T cell receptor beta chains from a single sample sequenced in a study of shared clonotypes between healthy human individuals. TCRdb's copy holds only in-frame clones and misses some; the assay was immunoSEQ multiplex PCR. The sample holds 450,000 to 500,000 clones; approximately 82% are singletons and the top ten take 12%. The sample comprised PBMCs. The receptors shown here come from a middle-aged woman in good health. Some clones in this sample may be carry-over from other donors' samples.

The V gene is TRBV5-8, the J gene TRBJ1-1, with 9 bases that match TRBD1. The CDR3 totals 15 residues. The V segment lost 5 bases and the J segment 11 bases; nucleotides outside the gene matches: 16. Germline assignment: CDR1 SGHTS and CDR2 YDEGEE. The CDR3 nucleotides read TGTGCCAGCAGATTTCCGGGACAGGGAGTGTTGTGGGCTTTCTTT. Its protein product is CASRFPGQGVLWAFF.

The genes are TRBV18 and TRBJ2-3; D gene unclear. V dropped 0 bases and J dropped 4 bases, with 8 bases sitting between them. The CDR3 is made up of 14 amino acids. Germline V lookup: CDR1 KGHSH, CDR2 LQKENI. CDR3 sequence reads: CASSPPVLADTQYF. CDR3 DNA: TGTGCCAGCTCACCACCGGTGTTGGCAGATACGCAGTATTTT.

The V and J genes are TRBV6-5 and TRBJ2-1; D uncertain. The CDR3 totals 15 residues. V gave up 5 bases and J gave up 0 bases, with 11 bases separating them. Germline lookup yields CDR1 MNHEY and CDR2 SVGAGI. CDR3 bases: TGTGCCAGCAGTACCACCCCCCCCTCCTACAATGAGCAGTTCTTC. Translation: CASSTTPPSYNEQFF.

This chain connects TRBV10-3 to TRBJ2-7; 8 nucleotides align to TRBD1. The CDR3 is 12 amino acids. CDR1 is ENHRY and CDR2 is SYGVKD in the germline V gene. Germline trimming cut 6 bases from V and 7 bases from J; bases unmatched to any gene: 5. This CDR3 reads CAISQGAGEQYF. CDR3 in DNA: TGTGCCATCAGCCAGGGGGCGGGTGAGCAGTACTTC.

The V call is TRBV28, the J call TRBJ2-2; the D is unclear. Germline-derived CDR1 and CDR2 are MDHEN and SYDVKM. This CDR3 contains 14 residues. Trimming removed 1 base at V and 3 bases at J, with 6 bases between. The CDR3 reads CASSLSPDTGELFF. The CDR3 DNA reads TGTGCCAGCAGTTTATCACCCGACACCGGGGAGCTGTTTTTT.

This clone showed up just a few times. The chain has TRBV19 and TRBJ2-1; perhaps TRBD2 as D (6 bases). The CDR3 runs 16 residues. CDR1 and CDR2 from the germline V gene are LNHDA and SQIVND (reference sequence). V was cut by 1 base and J by 3 bases, with 13 bases left in between. CDR3 in amino acids: CASSIVSSASYNEQFF. The CDR3 DNA is TGTGCCAGTAGTATAGTTTCTAGCGCGAGCTACAATGAGCAGTTCTTC. Full variable domain (rest looked up from reference TRBV19 and TRBJ2-1): DGGITQSPKYLFRKEGQNVTLSCEQNLNHDAMYWYRQDPGQGLRLIYYSQIVNDFQKGDIAEGYSVSREKKESFPLTVTSAQKNPTAFYLCASSIVSSASYNEQFFGPGTRLTVL.

The rearrangement joins TRBV30 to TRBJ2-3; D ambiguous. CDR3 length: 15 residues. V was trimmed by 0 bases and J by 0 bases, leaving 10 bases between them. The V gene's germline CDR1 is GTSNPN and CDR2 SVGIG (reference sequence). CDR3 sequence reads: CAWSVRRSSTDTQYF. The CDR3, as DNA: TGTGCCTGGAGTGTAAGGCGTTCTAGCACAGATACGCAGTATTTT.

The gene calls are TRBV7-2 and TRBJ2-7; 9 bases fit TRBD2. J was trimmed by 7 bases and V by 2 bases; bases with no gene match: 6. CDR3 length: 14 amino acids. Germline assignment: CDR1 SGHTA and CDR2 FQGNSA. CDR3 loop: CASSLSPLAGEQYF. As DNA, the CDR3 is TGTGCCAGCAGCTTATCCCCCCTAGCGGGAGAGCAGTACTTC. The entire variable domain, with the rest obtained from reference TRBV7-2 and TRBJ2-7, is as follows: GAGVSQSPSNKVTEKGKDVELRCDPISGHTALYWYRQSLGQGLEFLIYFQGNSAPDKSGLPSDRFSAERTGGSVSTLTIQRTQQEDSAVYLCASSLSPLAGEQYFGPGTRLTVT.